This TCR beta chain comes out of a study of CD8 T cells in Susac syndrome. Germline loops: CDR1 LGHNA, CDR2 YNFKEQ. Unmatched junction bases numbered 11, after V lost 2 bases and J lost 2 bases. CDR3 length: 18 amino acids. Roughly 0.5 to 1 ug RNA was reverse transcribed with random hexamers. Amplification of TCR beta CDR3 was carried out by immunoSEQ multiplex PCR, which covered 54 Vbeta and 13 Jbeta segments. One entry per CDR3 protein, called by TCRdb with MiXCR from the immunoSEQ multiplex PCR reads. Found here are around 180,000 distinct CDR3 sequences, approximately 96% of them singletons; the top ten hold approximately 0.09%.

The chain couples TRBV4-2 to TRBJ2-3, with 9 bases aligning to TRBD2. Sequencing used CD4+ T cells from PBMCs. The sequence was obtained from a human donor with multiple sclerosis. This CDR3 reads CASSQSRGGGGATDTQYF. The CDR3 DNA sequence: TGTGCCAGCAGCCAATCGCGGGGTGGCGGGGGGGCCACAGATACGCAGTATTTT.